The rows below give T cell receptor beta chains drawn from one sample of a study of neoadjuvant anti-PD-1 for oral cavity cancer. TCRdb keeps only in-frame clones here, not all; method: immunoSEQ multiplex PCR. The table shows about 81,000 clones, with about 80% occurring only once. Here the sequenced sample was PBMCs, taken before nivolumab (anti-PD-1) treatment. All receptors come from a person between 40 and 85 years old with oral cavity squamous cell carcinoma. Both conserved end residues are part of each CDR3. Each record gives: CDR3 length, clone size, J gene, D gene, V gene, CDR3 protein, CDR3 DNA. A D gene is named only where the DNA matches it firmly. Not all rows give a size; the values are once, few, many and, for expanded clones, a class.

15	.	TRBJ2-1	TRBD2	TRBV9	CASSPGTSAYNEQFF	TGTGCCAGCAGCCCCGGGACTAGCGCTTACAATGAGCAGTTCTTC
12	.	TRBJ2-7	.	TRBV19	CASSTQGTEQYF	TGTGCCAGTAGTACGCAGGGGACCGAGCAGTACTTC
15	.	TRBJ2-7	.	TRBV7-9	CASSPGRGWSYEQYF	TGTGCCAGCAGCCCCGGCCGTGGATGGTCCTACGAGCAGTACTTC
16	.	TRBJ2-7	TRBD2	TRBV7-6	CASSSTTSGRAYEQYF	TGTGCCAGCAGCTCGACAACTAGCGGGAGGGCCTACGAGCAGTACTTC
16	.	TRBJ1-2	TRBD1	TRBV4-1	CASSQPSGTGSYGYTF	TGCGCCAGCAGCCAACCCTCCGGGACAGGGAGCTATGGCTACACCTTC
14	.	TRBJ1-2	.	TRBV19	CASRGQLANYGYTF	TGTGCCAGTAGAGGACAGTTAGCTAACTATGGCTACACCTTC
17	.	TRBJ1-5	.	TRBV4-2	CASSQELGGYSNQPQHF	TGTGCCAGCAGCCAAGAGTTGGGAGGGTATAGCAATCAGCCCCAGCATTTT
14	.	TRBJ2-1	TRBD2	TRBV2	CASTPGLGYNEQFF	TGTGCCAGCACACCGGGACTAGGATACAATGAGCAGTTCTTC
16	.	TRBJ2-1	.	TRBV6-5	CASSYSRAGPYNEQFF	TGTGCCAGCAGTTACAGTAGGGCAGGGCCATACAATGAGCAGTTCTTC
13	once	TRBJ1-2	.	TRBV5-8	CASSSYRADGYTF	TGTGCCAGCAGCTCCTACAGGGCTGATGGCTACACCTTC
15	few	TRBJ2-1	.	TRBV9	CASSVQGMTLGEQFF	TGTGCCAGCAGCGTGCAGGGGATGACCCTGGGTGAGCAGTTCTTC
15	.	TRBJ1-5	.	TRBV6-5	CASRAPGRGNQPQHF	TGTGCCAGCAGGGCCCCAGGGCGAGGCAATCAGCCCCAGCATTTT
13	.	TRBJ2-5	.	TRBV6-1	CASRVSLAETQYF	TGTGCCAGCAGGGTCTCCCTCGCGGAGACCCAGTACTTC
13	.	TRBJ2-3	.	TRBV19	CASSILGTDTQYF	TGTGCCAGTAGTATTCTGGGCACAGATACGCAGTATTTT
13	few	TRBJ2-3	.	TRBV27	CASRVLGTDTQYF	TGTGCCAGCAGGGTCCTCGGGACAGATACGCAGTATTTT
16	.	TRBJ1-4	TRBD1	TRBV9	CASSVAGQATNEKLFF	TGTGCCAGCAGCGTAGCCGGACAGGCAACTAATGAAAAACTGTTTTTT
15	.	TRBJ2-1	TRBD1	TRBV7-9	CASSFGTGQGNEQFF	TGTGCCAGCAGCTTCGGGACAGGGCAGGGCAATGAGCAGTTCTTC
13	.	TRBJ2-7	TRBD1	TRBV29-1	CSVGGQGSYEQYF	TGCAGCGTGGGAGGACAGGGCTCCTACGAGCAGTACTTC
12	.	TRBJ2-3	.	TRBV6-4	CASSDGADTQYF	TGTGCCAGCAGTGACGGGGCAGATACGCAGTATTTT
15	.	TRBJ2-1	.	TRBV10-3	CAISVTGGAGNEQFF	TGTGCCATCAGTGTAACCGGCGGAGCCGGCAATGAGCAGTTCTTC
13	.	TRBJ2-7	.	TRBV11-2	CASSSPGAGRQYF	TGTGCCAGCAGCTCCCCCGGGGCGGGACGGCAGTACTTC
13	.	TRBJ1-1	TRBD1	TRBV29-1	CSVTGLGNTEAFF	TGCAGCGTGACAGGGCTCGGGAACACTGAAGCTTTCTTT
15	.	TRBJ2-3	TRBD1	TRBV6-1	CASRIGQGSTDTQYF	TGTGCCAGTCGTATAGGACAGGGAAGCACAGATACGCAGTATTTT
14	once	TRBJ2-7	.	TRBV5-1	CASSLLANRDEQYF	TGCGCCAGCAGCCTCCTAGCGAATAGGGACGAGCAGTACTTC
14	.	TRBJ1-1	.	TRBV6-6	CASSYWGGDTEAFF	TGTGCCAGCAGTTATTGGGGAGGGGACACTGAAGCTTTCTTT
15	.	TRBJ2-1	TRBD2	TRBV5-4	CASSSTSGRDNEQFF	TGTGCCAGCAGCTCAACTAGCGGGAGAGACAATGAGCAGTTCTTC
14	few	TRBJ1-4	.	TRBV28	CASNQGPPNEKLFF	TGTGCCAGCAACCAGGGGCCCCCTAATGAAAAACTGTTTTTT
21	.	TRBJ2-1	TRBD2	TRBV30	CAMEAGMIAGEEYGAYNEQFF	TGTGCGATGGAGGCAGGGATGATAGCGGGAGAGGAGTACGGTGCCTACAATGAGCAGTTCTTC
16	once	TRBJ1-1	TRBD1	TRBV5-1	CASSLNQGALSTEAFF	TGCGCCAGCAGCTTGAATCAGGGGGCGTTAAGCACTGAAGCTTTCTTT
12	.	TRBJ2-2	.	TRBV5-1	CASSFTSGELFF	TGCGCCAGCAGCTTCACCTCCGGGGAGCTGTTTTTT
16	.	TRBJ1-5	TRBD1	TRBV7-8	CASSFGQADSNQPQHF	TGTGCCAGCAGCTTTGGACAGGCGGATAGCAATCAGCCCCAGCATTTT
15	.	TRBJ2-2	TRBD1	TRBV6-5	CASSYYRGNTGELFF	TGTGCCAGCAGTTACTACAGGGGGAACACCGGGGAGCTGTTTTTT
16	once	TRBJ2-3	.	TRBV27	CASSLLAHRGTDTQYF	TGTGCCAGCAGTTTACTGGCACACCGTGGCACAGATACGCAGTATTTT
13	few	TRBJ2-1	TRBD2	TRBV6-1	CASTGTSVPEQFF	TGTGCCAGCACCGGGACTAGCGTCCCCGAGCAGTTCTTC
13	.	TRBJ2-5	.	TRBV5-1	CASSPGYQETQYF	TGCGCCAGCAGCCCGGGGTATCAAGAGACCCAGTACTTC
16	.	TRBJ2-3	.	TRBV19	CASTSTARGRADTQYF	TGTGCCAGTACCAGTACCGCGCGGGGTCGGGCAGATACGCAGTATTTT
16	.	TRBJ2-2	TRBD2	TRBV7-3	CASSSSGRAYTGELFF	TGTGCCAGCAGCTCTAGCGGGAGGGCCTACACCGGGGAGCTGTTTTTT
17	.	TRBJ2-5	TRBD2	TRBV5-1	CASSPSGTSGAQETQYF	TGCGCCAGCAGCCCATCCGGGACTAGCGGCGCCCAAGAGACCCAGTACTTC
12	.	TRBJ2-5	TRBD1	TRBV29-1	CSGGQAGETQYF	TGCAGCGGGGGACAGGCCGGGGAGACCCAGTACTTC